These T cell receptor beta chains were read from a single sample in a study of glioma-infiltrating T cells after dendritic cell vaccination. The table came from immunoSEQ multiplex PCR; TCRdb's copy has only in-frame clones and leaves some out. The data hold tens of thousands of clones, with about four fifths observed a single time. Sequencing was performed on blood, taken after dendritic cell vaccination. These receptors all come from a human donor with glioblastoma. The CDR3 runs from the conserved cysteine through the conserved F or W. The D gene is left open where the match is weak. Clone size is given for some rows only: seen once, a few or many times, or a class if the clone is expanded.

J gene	D gene	V gene	clone size	CDR3 DNA	CDR3 protein
TRBJ2-1	TRBD2	TRBV5-1	-	TGCGCCAGCAGCTTGGCGGCGGGAGACAATGAGCAGTTCTTC	CASSLAAGDNEQFF
TRBJ2-3	TRBD2	TRBV5-6	-	TGTGCCAGCAGCCTTAGCGGGGAGATTTCTAGCACAGATACGCAGTATTTT	CASSLSGEISSTDTQYF
TRBJ2-3	-	TRBV7-2	-	TGTGCCAGCAGCACACGGACAGTCACAGATACGCAGTATTTT	CASSTRTVTDTQYF
TRBJ2-2	TRBD1	TRBV5-4	-	TGTGCCAGCAGCCCGGGACAGGGTTCGGACACCGGGGAGCTGTTTTTT	CASSPGQGSDTGELFF
TRBJ2-3	TRBD1	TRBV19	-	TGTGCCAGTAGCGCCACAGGGGGCGAATCAGATACGCAGTATTTT	CASSATGGESDTQYF
TRBJ1-6	-	TRBV4-1	-	TGCGCCAGCAGCCAAGGAGGCTCACCCCTCCACTTT	CASSQGGSPLHF
TRBJ1-1	-	TRBV6-4	once	TGTGCCAGCAGTGTTACGATCCAGGGGCGCACTGAAGCTTTCTTT	CASSVTIQGRTEAFF
TRBJ1-3	-	TRBV11-3	-	TGTGCCAGCAGCTTTTTCGGGTCTTCTGGAAACACCATATATTTT	CASSFFGSSGNTIYF
TRBJ1-3	-	TRBV25-1	once	TGTGCTACCAACGGAGGGGTTATGTCTGGAAACACCATATATTTT	CATNGGVMSGNTIYF
TRBJ1-2	TRBD1	TRBV7-8	-	TGTGCCAGCAGCCTCTTAAAGACAGGGGGTGGCTACACCTTC	CASSLLKTGGGYTF
TRBJ1-4	-	TRBV5-6	-	TGTGCCAGCAGCTTGCAGGGGAACGATGAAAAACTGTTTTTT	CASSLQGNDEKLFF
TRBJ2-1	-	TRBV5-6	-	TGTGCCAGCACCTCTGGGGACAACTCCTACAATGAGCAGTTCTTC	CASTSGDNSYNEQFF
TRBJ1-1	-	TRBV4-3	-	TGCGCCAGCAGCCAATCCGGGGACACTGAAGCTTTCTTT	CASSQSGDTEAFF
TRBJ1-4	-	TRBV6-5	-	TGTGCCAGCAGTTACAGAGATTCGGGAGGTAATGAAAAACTGTTTTTT	CASSYRDSGGNEKLFF
TRBJ2-5	TRBD1	TRBV18	few	TGTGCCAGCTCACCCGACAGGGATCGGTCGGAGACCCAGTACTTC	CASSPDRDRSETQYF
TRBJ2-1	-	TRBV12-5	-	TGTGCTAGTGGGCCTACCGCGGGCGGGGAGCAGTTCTTC	CASGPTAGGEQFF
TRBJ2-5	-	TRBV7-2	-	TGTGCCAGCAGCACTAGGGGGAGGGTAGGGATGACCCAGTACTTC	CASSTRGRVGMTQYF
TRBJ2-3	TRBD2	TRBV30	-	TGTGCCGGGATAGCGGGGAGCACAGATACGCAGTATTTT	CAGIAGSTDTQYF
TRBJ1-1	-	TRBV27	-	TGTGCCAGCAGTTTCTTTAGGGACACTCCGAACACTGAAGCTTTCTTT	CASSFFRDTPNTEAFF
TRBJ1-1	-	TRBV7-8	-	TGTGCCAGCAGCCTACAGGGAGGGGACACTGAAGCTTTCTTT	CASSLQGGDTEAFF
TRBJ1-1	TRBD1	TRBV5-1	-	TGCGCCAGCAGCTTGGTGTCAGGGGGCTCTGAAGCTTTCTTT	CASSLVSGGSEAFF
TRBJ2-5	TRBD2	TRBV5-4	-	TGTGCCAGCAGCTCGGGACTAGCGGGGATCCAAGAGACCCAGTACTTC	CASSSGLAGIQETQYF
TRBJ1-6	-	TRBV11-2	-	TGTGCCAGCAGACCGCCCTTTAGTGGTAATTCACCCCTCCACTTT	CASRPPFSGNSPLHF
TRBJ2-6	-	TRBV27	-	TGTGCCAGCAGACAGAATGTCCTCTCTGGGGCCAACGTCCTGACTTTC	CASRQNVLSGANVLTF
TRBJ1-1	-	TRBV6-1	-	TGTGCCAGCAGTGAAACCTGGGGGGACACTGAAGCTTTCTTT	CASSETWGDTEAFF